This T cell receptor beta chain emerged from a study of T cells of healthy individuals. CDR1 and CDR2 from the germline V gene are MGHDK and SYGVNS. The CDR3 contains 14 residues. Trimming cost V 7 bases and J 0 bases, with 9 bases left between them. This clonotype was observed many times. MiXCR, run by TCRdb on the 5' RACE reads, gives a single entry per CDR3 protein. The sample holds 60,000 to 80,000 distinct CDR3 sequences, around 15% seen once. This TCR came from a human donor in good health. The chain couples TRBV25-1 to TRBJ2-2, with D perhaps TRBD1 (5 bases). As DNA, the CDR3 is TGTGCCAGCATGGGGCAGACGAACACCGGGGAGCTGTTTTTT. Its translation: CASMGQTNTGELFF.